These 30 T cell receptor beta chains were all obtained from the same sample, sequenced in a study of early T cells in non-severe SARS-CoV-2 infection. Each CDR3 protein gets one entry after TCRdb re-called the 5' RACE reads with MiXCR. This sample has approximately 71,000 distinct CDR3 sequences; around 9.9% occur once, and the top ten carry 6.4%. Material for sequencing was whole blood. These TCRs come from an adult who was a healthcare worker with PCR-confirmed SARS-CoV-2 infection or an uninfected control (not recorded which).

This clonotype was recorded at least ten times. The V and J genes are TRBV7-8 and TRBJ2-1, with TRBD2 as a possible D gene (7 bases). V dropped 1 base and J dropped 4 bases, with 17 bases sitting between them. Germline values: CDR1 SGHVS, CDR2 FQNEAQ. This CDR3 is 17 amino acids long. The CDR3 DNA reads as TGTGCCAGCAGCTTAGGCGGGGGCCAGCGGAGGTACAATGAGCAGTTCTTC. Translating it yields CASSLGGGQRRYNEQFF.

This clonotype showed up just a few times. The J gene is TRBJ2-2, the V gene TRBV18; D is uncertain. Germline lookup yields CDR1 KGHSH and CDR2 LQKENI. The CDR3 runs 15 residues. The V and J ends lost 2 bases and 2 bases respectively, with 9 bases between them. The CDR3 sequence is CASSPVGRNTGELFF. In DNA, the CDR3 is TGTGCCAGCTCACCAGTGGGCAGAAACACCGGGGAGCTGTTTTTT.

This clonotype showed up just a few times. The V and J genes are TRBV7-8 and TRBJ2-3; TRBD2 is a possible D gene (5 bases). The CDR3 consists of 17 residues. In germline, CDR1 is SGHVS, CDR2 FQNEAQ. V lost 0 bases and J 4 bases, leaving 17 bases between the germline ends. This chain's CDR3 is CASSLAVYGVDADTQYF. The DNA for the CDR3 is TGTGCCAGCAGCTTAGCGGTATACGGGGTTGATGCAGATACGCAGTATTTT.

This sequence joins TRBV13 and TRBJ2-2; D may be TRBD1 or TRBD2 (5 bases each). CDR1 is PRHDT and CDR2 is FYEKMQ in the germline V gene (reference sequence). The CDR3 is 18 residues long. Between the trimmed V and J ends, which lost 5 bases and 7 bases, there was a span of 26 bases. The CDR3: CASSPGNRDPESGGELFF. CDR3 DNA sequence: TGTGCCAGCAGCCCCGGAAACCGGGACCCCGAATCTGGCGGGGAGCTGTTTTTT.

There are many counts of this clonotype. This chain links TRBV2 with TRBJ1-4, with 10 bases identical to TRBD1. The germline V gene has CDR1 SNHLY and CDR2 FYNNEI. This CDR3 has 14 amino acids. The trim removed 10 bases at V and 6 bases at J, leaving 8 bases unmatched. This chain's CDR3 is CATVKGTGDEKLFF. Here the CDR3 DNA reads TGTGCCACCGTCAAAGGGACAGGGGATGAAAAACTGTTTTTT.

This chain links TRBV12-3 or TRBV12-4 with TRBJ2-7; D gene unclear. The CDR3 is made up of 12 amino acids. Between the trimmed V and J ends, which lost 5 bases and 7 bases, there was a span of 12 bases. The CDR3 nucleotides read TGTGCCAGCAGTCCCCAGGTTGGGGAGCAGTACTTC. Amino acids: CASSPQVGEQYF.

This clonotype was counted only a few times. The chain combines TRBV11-2 with TRBJ2-3, with 7 bases aligning to TRBD2. The J segment lost 2 bases and the V segment lost 3 bases, leaving 2 bases of the junction unmatched. CDR3 size: 14 residues. Germline values: CDR1 SGHAT, CDR2 FQNNGV. CDR3 in amino acids: CASSFGLVTDTQYF. The CDR3 region has the DNA TGTGCCAGCAGCTTTGGACTAGTCACAGATACGCAGTATTTT.

This clonotype appeared many times. J is TRBJ2-3 and V is TRBV28; the D is unclear. The CDR3 loop spans 14 amino acids. Trimming left V 6 bases short and J 0 bases short, with 10 bases between. Germline CDR1 and CDR2: MDHEN and SYDVKM. The CDR3 sequence is CASRNPRSTDTQYF. The CDR3 coding sequence is TGTGCCAGCAGGAACCCAAGGAGCACAGATACGCAGTATTTT.

This clonotype appeared many times. V usage is TRBV25-1 and J usage is TRBJ2-5; no clear D gene. The CDR3 consists of 16 residues. Trimming removed 2 bases from V and 5 bases from J, with 18 bases in between. In germline, CDR1 is MGHDK, CDR2 SYGVNS. CDR3 DNA: TGTGCCAGCAGTGAAGGGTCAACCTGGGCATGGGAGACCCAGTACTTC. This encodes CASSEGSTWAWETQYF.

A few counts support this clonotype. This chain connects TRBV28 to TRBJ2-5; 8 positions match TRBD1. With 3 bases clipped from V and 6 bases from J, the junction kept 9 bases outside the gene matches. The CDR3 covers 15 residues. Per germline, CDR1 MDHEN and CDR2 SYDVKM. As DNA, the CDR3 is TGTGCCAGCAGTTTTCAGGGGGCCGGTAGGAAGACCCAGTACTTC. It yields the protein CASSFQGAGRKTQYF.

The sample holds many counts of this clonotype. This chain joins TRBV6-5 and TRBJ1-1; weak D call: TRBD1 (5 bases). This CDR3 has 14 residues. Germline values: CDR1 MNHEY, CDR2 SVGAGI. V gave up 3 bases and J gave up 7 bases, with 15 bases separating them. The CDR3 coding sequence is TGTGCCAGCAGTTATGGGGGAGGCAAGGGTGAAGCTTTCTTT. Residues: CASSYGGGKGEAFF.

The chain links TRBV29-1 to TRBJ2-7, with 7 bases that match TRBD2. There are 10 residues in the CDR3. Germline V lookup: CDR1 SQVTM, CDR2 ANQGSEA. V dropped 5 bases and J dropped 9; count of bases not matched to a gene: 4. DNA of the CDR3: TGCAGCGTTCGGGGGGAGGTGCAGTACTTC. Amino acid sequence: CSVRGEVQYF.

The sample holds a few counts of this clonotype. V gene TRBV10-2 combines with J gene TRBJ1-5, with D possibly being TRBD1 (6 bases). CDR3 length: 14 residues. The germline CDR1 and CDR2 sequences are WSHSY and SAAADI. V shed 7 bases and J shed 5 bases, with 15 bases lying between them. Here the CDR3 DNA reads TGCGCCAGCACTCCGGACAGCAGGCATCAGCCCCAGCATTTT. Residues: CASTPDSRHQPQHF.

This clonotype was seen at least ten times. The rearrangement joins TRBV7-8 to TRBJ2-1; a weak D match, TRBD2 (5 bases). Trimming stripped 0 bases from V and 10 bases from J, with 16 bases between. In germline, CDR1 is SGHVS, CDR2 FQNEAQ. The CDR3 is 15 amino acids. The DNA of the CDR3 is TGTGCCAGCAGCTTAGCCTATAATTCGCCGGGGGAGCAGTTCTTC. As protein: CASSLAYNSPGEQFF.

This clonotype was counted a few times. The CDR3 nucleotides are TGTGCCAGCAGCAGACGGGCGCATTCCGTC. Its translation: CASSRRAHSV. V is TRBV21-1 and J is TRBJ2-7; the table's D call of TRBD1 was not tested on the DNA. TRBV21-1 is termed a pseudogene. This CDR3 is 10 amino acids long.

This clonotype was detected many times. J is TRBJ2-3 and V is TRBV7-2; 8 nucleotides match TRBD2. Losses at the gene ends were 2 bases for V and 2 bases for J; bases not matched to a gene: 3. Looked up from germline, CDR1 is SGHTA and CDR2 is FQGNSA. CDR3 length: 15 amino acids. The DNA for the CDR3 is TGTGCCAGCAGCTTAAATAGCGGGATCACAGATACGCAGTATTTT. This sequence encodes CASSLNSGITDTQYF.

The sample holds a few counts of this clonotype. The chain employs TRBV20-1 and TRBJ2-4; 13 bases align to TRBD2. This CDR3 is 18 amino acids long. V was pared by 0 bases and J by 0 bases, with 5 bases of the junction left unmatched. The V gene's germline CDR1 is DFQATT and CDR2 SNEGSKA (reference sequence). CDR3 DNA sequence: TGCAGTGCTAGAGATAGTACTAGCGGGAGGGTAGCCAAAAACATTCAGTACTTC. This sequence encodes CSARDSTSGRVAKNIQYF.

Only a few counts were recorded for this clonotype. The chain has TRBV7-8 and TRBJ2-7; D unresolved. Germline V gene lookup returns CDR1 SGHVS and CDR2 FQNEAQ. The CDR3 consists of 18 residues. V was shortened by 1 base and J by 4 bases, with 23 bases between the two germline ends. DNA of the CDR3: TGTGCCAGCAGCTTAGTGGTGTCCGCCATAGAAAAACCATACGAGCAGTACTTC. Its protein product is CASSLVVSAIEKPYEQYF.

This clonotype was seen many times. This chain uses TRBV7-2 with TRBJ2-1; D unresolved. Trimming cost V 5 bases and J 0 bases, with 5 bases left between them. The CDR3 runs 13 residues. Per the germline V gene, CDR1 is SGHTA and CDR2 is FQGNSA. The CDR3 is CASSRSSYNEQFF. The DNA of the CDR3 is TGTGCCAGCAGCCGAAGCTCCTACAATGAGCAGTTCTTC.

This clonotype was observed a few times. This chain connects TRBV4-1 to TRBJ2-4, with TRBD1 as a possible D gene (6 bases). Deletions cut 2 bases from V and 0 bases from J, with 8 bases between. The CDR3 consists of 15 residues. Germline V gene data show CDR1 as MGHRA and CDR2 as YSYEKL. CDR3 loop: CASSQPTGAKNIQYF. DNA for the CDR3: TGCGCCAGCAGCCAACCGACAGGAGCCAAAAACATTCAGTACTTC.

The rearrangement uses TRBV28 and TRBJ1-2; perhaps TRBD1 as D (5 bases). This CDR3 has 12 amino acids. The V end was cut by 1 base, the J end by 6 bases, with 6 bases between. The germline CDR1 and CDR2 sequences are MDHEN and SYDVKM. CDR3 protein: CASSLLGDGYTF. The CDR3 nucleotides read TGTGCCAGCAGTTTATTGGGGGATGGCTACACCTTC.

CDR3 DNA sequence: TGTGCCAGCAGTCGTAACGTAGCGGGGGACGAGCAGTACTTC. Its protein product is CASSRNVAGDEQYF. The chain uses TRBV6-5 and TRBJ2-7; 9 bases match TRBD2. Unmatched junction bases numbered 7, after V lost 5 bases and J lost 5 bases. The CDR3 spans 14 residues. Germline V lookup: CDR1 MNHEY, CDR2 SVGAGI.

This clonotype was observed at least ten times. The chain uses TRBV6-2 or TRBV6-3 and TRBJ2-7; 7 bases align to TRBD1. Losses at the gene ends were 2 bases for V and 3 bases for J; bases not matched to a gene: 16. This CDR3 contains 18 residues. CDR1 and CDR2 (germline): MNHEY, SVGEGT. CDR3 in DNA: TGTGCCAGCAGTTACGACCCACAGGGGCAAGACCACTACTACGAGCAGTACTTC. It yields the protein CASSYDPQGQDHYYEQYF.

This clonotype was recorded a few times. The rearrangement uses TRBV21-1 and TRBJ1-5. TRBV21-1 has pseudogene status. The CDR3 runs to 13 residues. CDR3 protein: CASSKRDLQPQHF. Written as DNA, the CDR3 is TGTGCCAGCAGCAAAAGGGATTTACAGCCCCAGCATTTT.

This clonotype was detected ten times or more. This chain links TRBV5-4 with TRBJ2-2; 7 bases fit TRBD1. This CDR3 has 17 amino acids. The ends lost 4 bases at V and 1 base at J; junction bases unmatched: 10. The germline V gene has CDR1 SGHNT and CDR2 YYREEE (reference sequence). The CDR3 region is CASSPDRAVGNTGELFF. The DNA of the CDR3 is TGTGCCAGCAGCCCAGACAGGGCGGTTGGGAACACCGGGGAGCTGTTTTTT. Supplemented by reference TRBV5-4 and TRBJ2-2, the full variable domain reads ETGVTQSPTHLIKTRGQQVTLRCSSQSGHNTVSWYQQALGQGPQFIFQYYREEENGRGNFPPRFSGLQFPNYSSELNVNALELDDSALYLCASSPDRAVGNTGELFFGEGSRLTVL.

This clonotype was recorded a few times. The chain couples TRBV7-8 to TRBJ1-4; 8 bases match TRBD1. The CDR3 covers 12 residues. V shed 1 base, J shed 12 bases, and the junction held 1 base outside the gene matches. The germline gives CDR1 SGHVS, CDR2 FQNEAQ. The CDR3, as DNA: TGTGCCAGCAGCTTAGTACAGGGGGAACTGTTTTTT. Translated, it gives CASSLVQGELFF.

At least ten counts were recorded for this clonotype. The chain couples TRBV7-9 to TRBJ1-1; no clear D gene. Between the trimmed V and J ends, which lost 10 bases and 1 base, there was a span of 13 bases. Per germline, CDR1 SEHNR and CDR2 FQNEAQ (reference sequence). The CDR3 runs 13 residues. CDR3 bases: TGTGCCACACGGAGGGAGGGGAACACTGAAGCTTTCTTT. Encoded protein: CATRREGNTEAFF.

The V and J genes are TRBV6-5 and TRBJ2-7; 10 positions match TRBD1. Germline V lookup: CDR1 MNHEY, CDR2 SVGAGI. The ends lost 6 bases at V and 0 bases at J; junction bases unmatched: 8. CDR3 size: 16 residues. The chain's CDR3 is CASRERTGGSSYEQYF. The CDR3 region has the DNA TGTGCCAGCAGAGAACGGACAGGGGGTAGCTCCTACGAGCAGTACTTC.

The rearrangement uses TRBV6-7 and TRBJ2-7; a weak D match, TRBD1 (6 bases). TRBV6-7 is annotated as an ORF whose role is uncertain. The CDR3 totals 15 residues. V was pared by 4 bases and J by 0 bases, with 13 bases between. CDR3 sequence reads: CASSLRQVSSYEQYF. The CDR3 nucleotides read TGTGCCAGCAGTTTACGACAGGTCAGCTCCTACGAGCAGTACTTC.

This clonotype was counted ten times or more. The genes are TRBV6-2 or TRBV6-3 and TRBJ1-5; the D is unclear. Germline CDR1 and CDR2: MNHEY and SVGEGT. CDR3 length equals 13 residues. The V and J ends lost 8 bases and 2 bases respectively, with 10 bases between them. The CDR3 loop is CASQTDGNQPQHF. The CDR3 DNA sequence: TGTGCCAGCCAAACCGACGGCAATCAGCCCCAGCATTTT.